This T cell receptor (beta chain) was profiled in a study of control samples from healthy donors and cancer patients. The CDR3 is made up of 13 amino acids. V was cut by 1 base and J by 6 bases, with 8 bases left in between. CDR1 and CDR2 (germline): SEHNR, FQNEAQ (reference sequence). Here immunoSEQ multiplex PCR was the method, and the copy in TCRdb shows in-frame clones only, minus some. The sample includes 100,000 to 150,000 clones, about 92% seen only once; the top ten take 0.58%. The chain recombines TRBV7-9 with TRBJ2-3; no clear D gene. The sequencing input was PBMCs. The origin of this receptor is a man of 80 years or more with head and neck cancer. The chain's CDR3 is CASSLVGSDTQYF. CDR3 bases: TGTGCCAGCAGCTTAGTTGGGTCGGATACGCAGTATTTT.